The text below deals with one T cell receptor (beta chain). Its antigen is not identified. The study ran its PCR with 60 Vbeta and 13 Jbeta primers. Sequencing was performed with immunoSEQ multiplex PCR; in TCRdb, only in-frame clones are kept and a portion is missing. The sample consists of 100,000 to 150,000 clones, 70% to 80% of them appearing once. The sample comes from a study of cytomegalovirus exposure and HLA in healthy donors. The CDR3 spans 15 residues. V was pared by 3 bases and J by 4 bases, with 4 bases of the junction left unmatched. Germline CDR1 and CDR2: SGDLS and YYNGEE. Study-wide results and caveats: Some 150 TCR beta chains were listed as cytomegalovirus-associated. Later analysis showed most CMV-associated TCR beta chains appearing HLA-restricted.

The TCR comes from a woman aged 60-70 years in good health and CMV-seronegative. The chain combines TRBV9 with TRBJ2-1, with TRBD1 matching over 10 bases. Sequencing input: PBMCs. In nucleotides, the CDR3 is TGTGCCAGCAGCGGACAGGGGGCAAGTTACAATGAGCAGTTCTTC. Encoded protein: CASSGQGASYNEQFF.